The source of this TCR beta chain is a study of blood T cell repertoires in COVID-19. For the study at large: Italy, Spain and the United States were the sources of the convalescent and acute COVID-19 samples. PBMCs, B-cell-depleted T cells, or T cells provided the cDNA or gDNA that made up the material.

In the original workflow: Cell counts per sample came from amplifying reference gene primers. Sequenced by immunoSEQ multiplex PCR; TCRdb stores in-frame clones only, minus some. V, J and clone size derive from that table, while D and trimming were established from the DNA sequence. This table has approximately 97,000 clones, around 73% appearing once. The CDR3 totals 13 residues. Between the trimmed V and J ends, which lost 5 bases and 4 bases, there was a span of 11 bases. The source material was peripheral blood. This TCR derives from a man aged 55 to 70 with active or convalescent COVID-19. The chain combines TRBV12-3 or TRBV12-4 with TRBJ2-5, with a possible D match to TRBD1 (6 bases). For the CDR3, the DNA is TGTGCCAGCAGTGTCGGGACAAGAGAGACCCAGTACTTC. Its protein is CASSVGTRETQYF.